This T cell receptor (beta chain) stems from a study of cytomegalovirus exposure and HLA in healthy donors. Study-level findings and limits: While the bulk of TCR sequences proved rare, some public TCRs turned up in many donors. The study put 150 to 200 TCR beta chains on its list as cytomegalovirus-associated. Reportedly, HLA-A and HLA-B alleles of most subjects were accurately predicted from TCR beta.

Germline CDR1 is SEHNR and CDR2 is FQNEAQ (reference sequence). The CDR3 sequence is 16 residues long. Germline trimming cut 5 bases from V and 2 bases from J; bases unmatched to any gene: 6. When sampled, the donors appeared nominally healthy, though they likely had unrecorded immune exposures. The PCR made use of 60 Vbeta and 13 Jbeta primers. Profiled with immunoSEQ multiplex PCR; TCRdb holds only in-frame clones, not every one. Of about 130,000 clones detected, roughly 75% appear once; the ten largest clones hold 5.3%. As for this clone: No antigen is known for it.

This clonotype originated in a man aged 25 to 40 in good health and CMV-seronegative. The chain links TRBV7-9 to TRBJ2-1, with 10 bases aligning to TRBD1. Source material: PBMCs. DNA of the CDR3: TGTGCCAGCAGCCCCCCCGGGACAGGGGCCTACAATGAGCAGTTCTTC. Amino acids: CASSPPGTGAYNEQFF.